This entry concerns a single T cell receptor (beta chain). The target antigen is unknown. The data derive from a study of T cells in localized non-small cell lung cancer. Findings and limits, study-wide: Investigators sequenced only a single tumor region, leaving heterogeneity possible. With higher T cell density in blood came longer overall survival. There was higher T cell clonality in uninvolved adjacent lung than in tumor, and it was highest there. Among the top 100 tumor clones, a median around 57 appeared in adjacent lung.

TCRdb's table, derived via immunoSEQ multiplex PCR, lists solely in-frame clones and lacks some. Counted here are about 130,000 clones, 80% to 90% occurring once; the ten biggest clones make up approximately 1.7%. CDR1 is SGHTA, CDR2 FQGNSA, per germline. The CDR3 has 15 residues. V lost 5 bases and J 1 base, leaving 11 bases between the germline ends. The chain is built from TRBV7-2 and TRBJ2-2; D call uncertain. This clonotype was sampled from a female donor of 60 years or more with stage I lung adenocarcinoma. The starting material was peripheral blood, obtained before any cancer treatment. The CDR3 DNA reads TGTGCCAGCAGCAAAAGGACCGGGAACACCGGGGAGCTGTTTTTT. Protein product: CASSKRTGNTGELFF. Variable domain in full (rest from reference TRBV7-2 and TRBJ2-2): GAGVSQSPSNKVTEKGKDVELRCDPISGHTALYWYRQSLGQGLEFLIYFQGNSAPDKSGLPSDRFSAERTGGSVSTLTIQRTQQEDSAVYLCASSKRTGNTGELFFGEGSRLTVL.